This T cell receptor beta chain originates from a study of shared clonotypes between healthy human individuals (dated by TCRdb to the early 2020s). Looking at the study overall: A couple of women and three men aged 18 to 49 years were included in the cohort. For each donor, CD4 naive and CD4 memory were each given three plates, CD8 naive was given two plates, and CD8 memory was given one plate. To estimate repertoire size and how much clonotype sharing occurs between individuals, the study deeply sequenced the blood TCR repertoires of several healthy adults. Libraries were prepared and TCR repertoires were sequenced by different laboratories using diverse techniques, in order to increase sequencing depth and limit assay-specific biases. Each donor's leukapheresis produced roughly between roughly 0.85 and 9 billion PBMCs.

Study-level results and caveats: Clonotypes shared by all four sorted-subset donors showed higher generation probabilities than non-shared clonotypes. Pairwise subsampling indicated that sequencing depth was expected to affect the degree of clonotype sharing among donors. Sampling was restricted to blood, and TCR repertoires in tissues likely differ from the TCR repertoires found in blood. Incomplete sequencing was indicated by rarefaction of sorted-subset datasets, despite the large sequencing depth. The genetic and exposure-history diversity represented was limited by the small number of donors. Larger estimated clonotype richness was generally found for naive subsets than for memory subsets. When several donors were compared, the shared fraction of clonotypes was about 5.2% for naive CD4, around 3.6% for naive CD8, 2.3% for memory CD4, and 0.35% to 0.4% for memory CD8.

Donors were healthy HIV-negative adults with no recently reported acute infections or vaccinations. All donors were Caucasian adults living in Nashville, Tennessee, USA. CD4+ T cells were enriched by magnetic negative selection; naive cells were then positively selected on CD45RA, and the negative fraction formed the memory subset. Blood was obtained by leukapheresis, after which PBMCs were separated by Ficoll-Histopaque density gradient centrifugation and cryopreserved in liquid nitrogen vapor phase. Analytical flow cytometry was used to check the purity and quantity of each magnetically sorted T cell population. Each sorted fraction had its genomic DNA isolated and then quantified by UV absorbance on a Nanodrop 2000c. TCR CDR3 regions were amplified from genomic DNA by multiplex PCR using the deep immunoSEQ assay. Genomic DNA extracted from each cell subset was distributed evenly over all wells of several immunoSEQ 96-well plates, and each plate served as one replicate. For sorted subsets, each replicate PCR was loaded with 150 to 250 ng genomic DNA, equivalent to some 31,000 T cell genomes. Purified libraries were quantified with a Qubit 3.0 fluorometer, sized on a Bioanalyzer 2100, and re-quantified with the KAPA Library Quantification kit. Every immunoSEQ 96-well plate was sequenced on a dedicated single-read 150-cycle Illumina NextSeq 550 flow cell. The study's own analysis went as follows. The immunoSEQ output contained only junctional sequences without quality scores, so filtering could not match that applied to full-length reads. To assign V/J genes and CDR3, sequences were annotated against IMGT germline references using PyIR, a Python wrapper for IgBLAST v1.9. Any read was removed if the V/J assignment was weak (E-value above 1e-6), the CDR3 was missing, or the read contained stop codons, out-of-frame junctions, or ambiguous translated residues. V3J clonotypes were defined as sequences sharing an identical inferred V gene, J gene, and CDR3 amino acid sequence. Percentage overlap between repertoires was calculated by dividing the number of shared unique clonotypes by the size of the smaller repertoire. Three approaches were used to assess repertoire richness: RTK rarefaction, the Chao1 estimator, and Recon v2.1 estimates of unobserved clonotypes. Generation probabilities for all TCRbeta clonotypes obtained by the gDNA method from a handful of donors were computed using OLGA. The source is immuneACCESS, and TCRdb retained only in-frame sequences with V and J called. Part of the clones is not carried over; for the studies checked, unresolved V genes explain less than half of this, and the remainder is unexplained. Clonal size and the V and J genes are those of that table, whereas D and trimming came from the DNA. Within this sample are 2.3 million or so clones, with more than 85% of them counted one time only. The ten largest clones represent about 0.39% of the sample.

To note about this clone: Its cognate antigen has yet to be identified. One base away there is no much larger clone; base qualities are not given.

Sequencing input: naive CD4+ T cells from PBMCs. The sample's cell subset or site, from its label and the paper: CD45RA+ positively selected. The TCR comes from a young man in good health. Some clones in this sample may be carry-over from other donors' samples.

The CDR3 reads CASSGRDRGDNEQFF. The DNA reads as follows: TGTGCCAGCAGCGGCCGGGACAGGGGGGACAATGAGCAGTTCTTC. The rearranged chain carries TRBV11-3 and TRBJ2-1; a stretch of 11 junction bases matches TRBD1. Looking up the germline V gene yields CDR1 SGHNT and CDR2 YENEEA. The CDR3 sequence holds 15 residues, the cysteine and phenylalanine included. This entry keeps only the CDR3 DNA: 45 bases, framed from base 1. The germline V and J ends show losses of 5 bases and 5 bases respectively, and no gene match explains 5 bases of the junction.